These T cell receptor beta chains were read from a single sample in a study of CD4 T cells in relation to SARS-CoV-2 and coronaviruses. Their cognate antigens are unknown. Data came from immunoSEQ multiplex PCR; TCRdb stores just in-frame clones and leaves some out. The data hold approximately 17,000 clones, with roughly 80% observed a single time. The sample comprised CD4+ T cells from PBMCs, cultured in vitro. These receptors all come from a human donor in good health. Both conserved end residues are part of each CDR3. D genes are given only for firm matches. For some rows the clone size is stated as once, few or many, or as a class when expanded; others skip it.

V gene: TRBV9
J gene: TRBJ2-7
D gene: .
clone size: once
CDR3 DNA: TGTGCCAGCAGCGTAGGACAGGACGGATCGTACGAGCAGTACTTC
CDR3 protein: CASSVGQDGSYEQYF

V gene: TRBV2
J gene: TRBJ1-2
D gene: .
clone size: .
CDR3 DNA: TGTGCCAGCAGGAAGGGGGGACTGGGAGATGGCTACACCTTC
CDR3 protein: CASRKGGLGDGYTF

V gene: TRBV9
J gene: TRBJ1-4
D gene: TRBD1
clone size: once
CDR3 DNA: TGTGCCAGCAGTATGGGACAGGGGAGGATATTCGAAAAACTGTTTTTT
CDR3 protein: CASSMGQGRIFEKLFF

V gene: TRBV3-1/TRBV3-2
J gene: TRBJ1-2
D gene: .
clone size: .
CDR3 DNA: TGTGCCAGCAGCCAAGATTCGACGGGAAGGGGCTACACCTTC
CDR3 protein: CASSQDSTGRGYTF

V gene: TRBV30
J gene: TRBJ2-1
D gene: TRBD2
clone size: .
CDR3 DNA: TGTGCCTGGAGTGTCGGTCTAGCGGTAGATGAGCAGTTCTTC
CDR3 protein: CAWSVGLAVDEQFF

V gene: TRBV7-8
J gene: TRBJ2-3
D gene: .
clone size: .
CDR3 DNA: TGTGCCAGCAGCTTAGGTAGTGGGTACATGTATTTT
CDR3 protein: CASSLGSGYMYF

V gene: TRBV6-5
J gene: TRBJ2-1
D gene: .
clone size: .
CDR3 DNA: TGTGCCAGCAGTCCGCAGGCTAATGAGCAGTTCTTC
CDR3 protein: CASSPQANEQFF

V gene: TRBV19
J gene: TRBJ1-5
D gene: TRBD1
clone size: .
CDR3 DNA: TGTGCCAGTACTCGGACAGGGCCTGGCAATCAGCCCCAGCATTTT
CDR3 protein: CASTRTGPGNQPQHF

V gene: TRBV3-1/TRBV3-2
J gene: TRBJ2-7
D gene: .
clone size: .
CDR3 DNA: TGTGCCAGCAGCCAAGATCTTAAGGCTATCAGTCTGTACTTC
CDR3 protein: CASSQDLKAISLYF

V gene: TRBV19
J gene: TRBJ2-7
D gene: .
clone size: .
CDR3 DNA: TGTGCCAGTAGTCCGGGGGACACTATTTTCTACGAGCAGTACTTC
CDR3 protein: CASSPGDTIFYEQYF

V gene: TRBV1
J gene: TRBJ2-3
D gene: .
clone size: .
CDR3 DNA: TGCACCAGCAGCCAAGCCTACCCCCGGGGGGCCCCGCCAGATACGCAGTATTTT
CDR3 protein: CTSSQAYPRGAPPDTQYF

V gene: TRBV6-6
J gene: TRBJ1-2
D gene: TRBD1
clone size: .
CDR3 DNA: TGTGCCAGCAGTCCCACCGCGGGGACAGGGAGGATTAGGGGCTATGGCTACACCTTC
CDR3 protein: CASSPTAGTGRIRGYGYTF

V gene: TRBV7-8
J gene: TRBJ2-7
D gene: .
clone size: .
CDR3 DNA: TGTGCCAGCAGCTATCGGACCCGAGGGGAGCAGTACTTC
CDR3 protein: CASSYRTRGEQYF

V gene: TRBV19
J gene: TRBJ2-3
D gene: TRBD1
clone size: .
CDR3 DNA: TGTGCCAGTAGTATCCAGGGGGACGGCACAGATACGCAGTATTTT
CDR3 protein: CASSIQGDGTDTQYF

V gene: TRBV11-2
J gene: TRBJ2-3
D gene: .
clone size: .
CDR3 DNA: TGTGCCAGCAGCCGAGACACAGATACGCAGTATTTT
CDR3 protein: CASSRDTDTQYF

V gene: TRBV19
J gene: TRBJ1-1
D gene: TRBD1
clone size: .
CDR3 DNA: TGTGCCAGTAGTTTCGGACAGGGGACTGAAGCTTTCTTT
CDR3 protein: CASSFGQGTEAFF

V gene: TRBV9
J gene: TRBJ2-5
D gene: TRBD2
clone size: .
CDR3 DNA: TGTGCCAGCAGTCCTGGGGCGGGAGTGGATCAGACCCAGTACTTC
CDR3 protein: CASSPGAGVDQTQYF

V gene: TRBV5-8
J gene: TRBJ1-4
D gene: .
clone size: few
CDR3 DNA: TGTGCCAGCAGCTTGGCAGGGCGGGGTTCTAATGAAAAACTGTTTTTT
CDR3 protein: CASSLAGRGSNEKLFF

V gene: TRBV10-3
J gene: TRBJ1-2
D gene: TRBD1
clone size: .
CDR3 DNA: TGTGCCATCAGTGGATCTACAGGGGACCGCTACACCTTC
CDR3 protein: CAISGSTGDRYTF

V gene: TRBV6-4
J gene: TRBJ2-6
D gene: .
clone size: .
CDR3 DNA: TGTGCCAGCAGTGACTCCGGGGCTGGGGCCAACGTCCTGACTTTC
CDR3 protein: CASSDSGAGANVLTF

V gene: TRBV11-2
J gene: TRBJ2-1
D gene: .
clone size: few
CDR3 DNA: TGTGCCAGCAGCTCTCCCCGAGGCACGGGGGGGGAAACAGGGGTCCCGGTCTTC
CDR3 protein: CASSSPRGTGGETGVPVF

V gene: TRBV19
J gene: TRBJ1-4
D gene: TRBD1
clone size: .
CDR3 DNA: TGTGCCAGTAAAGTAATCGGGACAGGGGGCGAAAAACTGTTTTTT
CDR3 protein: CASKVIGTGGEKLFF

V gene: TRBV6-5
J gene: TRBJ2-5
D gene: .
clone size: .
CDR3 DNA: TGTGCCAGCACCGTCTTGGCGGCAGAGACCCAGTACTTC
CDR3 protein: CASTVLAAETQYF

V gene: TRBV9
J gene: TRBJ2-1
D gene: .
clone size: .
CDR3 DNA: TGTGCCAGCAGCCTCCGCCTGGGGACGGGCTTGAGCAATGAGCAGTTCTTC
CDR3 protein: CASSLRLGTGLSNEQFF

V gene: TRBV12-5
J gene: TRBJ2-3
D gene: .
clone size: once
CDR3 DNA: TGTGCTAGTGGTTTGGTCCCAAGGGGGGGTATCGGGGGGCGAAGCACAGATACGCAGTATTTT
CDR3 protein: CASGLVPRGGIGGRSTDTQYF

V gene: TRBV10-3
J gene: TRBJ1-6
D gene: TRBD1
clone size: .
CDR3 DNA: TGTGCCATCAGTGGGGTGACAGGGAGTAATTCACCCCTCCACTTT
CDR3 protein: CAISGVTGSNSPLHF

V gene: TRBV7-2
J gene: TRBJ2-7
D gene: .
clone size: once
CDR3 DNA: TGTGCCAGCAGCTTATTAGACTTCTCCTACGAGCAGTACTTC
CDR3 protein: CASSLLDFSYEQYF

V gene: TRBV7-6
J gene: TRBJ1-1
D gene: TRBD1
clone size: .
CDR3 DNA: TGTGCCAGCAGCTTATTAAGGGGGACAGGATTGAACACTGAAGCTTTCTTT
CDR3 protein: CASSLLRGTGLNTEAFF

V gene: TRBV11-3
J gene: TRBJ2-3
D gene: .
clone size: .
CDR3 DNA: TGTGCCAGCTCCCTTGAGGGGGACTCCACAGATACGCAGTATTTT
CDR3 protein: CASSLEGDSTDTQYF

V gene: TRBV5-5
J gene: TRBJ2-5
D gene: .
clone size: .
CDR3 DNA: TGTGCCAGCAGCTTGGCGGGCAGGACGAACCAAGAGACCCAGTACTTC
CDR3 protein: CASSLAGRTNQETQYF

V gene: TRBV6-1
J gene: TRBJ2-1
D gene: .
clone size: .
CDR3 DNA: TGTGCCAGCAGACCGCCTCAGGATGAGCAGTTCTTC
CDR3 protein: CASRPPQDEQFF

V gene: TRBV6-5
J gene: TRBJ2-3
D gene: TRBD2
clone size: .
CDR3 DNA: TGTGCCAGCAGTTACTCTAGCGGGGTAGCAGATACGCAGTATTTT
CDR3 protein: CASSYSSGVADTQYF

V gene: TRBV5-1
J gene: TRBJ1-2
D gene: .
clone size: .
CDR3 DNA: TGCGCCAGCAGCTTAGAACAGGGAGTAGGGGGCTACACCTTC
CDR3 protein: CASSLEQGVGGYTF

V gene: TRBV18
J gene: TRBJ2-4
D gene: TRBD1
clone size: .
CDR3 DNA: TGTGCCAGCTCACCGGACAGGGGCCAAAACATTCAGTACTTC
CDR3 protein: CASSPDRGQNIQYF

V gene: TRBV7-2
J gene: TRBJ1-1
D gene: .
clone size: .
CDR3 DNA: TGTGCCAGCAGCTTAAACAGACAAAACACTGAAGCTTTCTTT
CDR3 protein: CASSLNRQNTEAFF

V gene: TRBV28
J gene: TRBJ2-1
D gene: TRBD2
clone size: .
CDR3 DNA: TGTGCCAGCAGTTTACCCGGGGGCGCGGGAGGCAATGAGCAGTTCTTC
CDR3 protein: CASSLPGGAGGNEQFF

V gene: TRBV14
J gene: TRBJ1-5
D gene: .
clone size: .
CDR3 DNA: TGTGCCAGCAGCCATACAGGGCAATTCTATAGCAATCAGCCCCAGCATTTT
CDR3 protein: CASSHTGQFYSNQPQHF

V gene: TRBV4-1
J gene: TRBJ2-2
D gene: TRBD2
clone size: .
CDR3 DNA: TGCGCCAGCAGCCTTACGGGACTAGCCGACGGGGAGCTGTTTTTT
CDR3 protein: CASSLTGLADGELFF

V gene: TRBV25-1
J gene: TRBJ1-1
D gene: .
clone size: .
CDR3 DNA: TGTGCCAGCTCCGTCACAGGAATGAACACTGAAGCTTTCTTT
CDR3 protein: CASSVTGMNTEAFF

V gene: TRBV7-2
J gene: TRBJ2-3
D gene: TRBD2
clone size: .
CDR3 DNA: TGTGCCAGCAGCTTAGGGTTGGCGGGGGGTCGCACAGATACGCAGTATTTT
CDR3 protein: CASSLGLAGGRTDTQYF

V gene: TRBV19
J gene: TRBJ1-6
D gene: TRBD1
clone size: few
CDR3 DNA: TGTGCCAGTAGATCCTTCGCAGGGGGCAGAGACTCACCCCTCCACTTT
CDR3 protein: CASRSFAGGRDSPLHF

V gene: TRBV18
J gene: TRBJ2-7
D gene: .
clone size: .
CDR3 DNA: TGTGCCAGCTCACCACCGGGGGACGGCTCTTCCTACGAGCAGTACTTC
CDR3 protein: CASSPPGDGSSYEQYF

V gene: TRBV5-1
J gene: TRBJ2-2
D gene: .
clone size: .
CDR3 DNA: TGCGCCAGCAGCTTGGCGTCGGGGGTCACCGGGGAGCTGTTTTTT
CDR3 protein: CASSLASGVTGELFF

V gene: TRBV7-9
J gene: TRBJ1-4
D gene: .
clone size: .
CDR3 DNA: TGTGCCAGCAGTAAAACAGGGTTAAATAGAGAAAAACTGTTTTTT
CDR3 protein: CASSKTGLNREKLFF

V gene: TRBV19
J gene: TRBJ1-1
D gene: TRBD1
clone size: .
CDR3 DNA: TGTGCCAGTAGTGAGGGGACAGCGACTGAAGCTTTCTTT
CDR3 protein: CASSEGTATEAFF

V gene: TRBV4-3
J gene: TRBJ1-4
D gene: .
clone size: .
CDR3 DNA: TGCGCCAGCAGCCAAGGCTACGGTCCCCTAGTGGGAAGGACTAATGAAAAACTGTTTTTT
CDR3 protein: CASSQGYGPLVGRTNEKLFF

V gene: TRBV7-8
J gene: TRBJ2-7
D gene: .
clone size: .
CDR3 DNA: TGTGCCAGCAGTAGAACCGCTGGGACCTACGAGCAGTACTTC
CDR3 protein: CASSRTAGTYEQYF

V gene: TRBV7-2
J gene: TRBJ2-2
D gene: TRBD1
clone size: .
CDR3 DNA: TGTGCCAGCAGCATTCAGGGGGCCGGGTCCGGGGAGCTGTTTTTT
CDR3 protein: CASSIQGAGSGELFF

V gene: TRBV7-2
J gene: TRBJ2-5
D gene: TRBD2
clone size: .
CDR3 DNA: TGTGCCAGCAGCCAAGTAGGGAGGGGCAAGACCCAGTACTTC
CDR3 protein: CASSQVGRGKTQYF

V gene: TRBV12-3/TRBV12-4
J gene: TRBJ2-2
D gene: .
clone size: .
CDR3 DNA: TGTGCCAGCAGCGGTACGGGGGTCCGGGAGCTGTTTTTT
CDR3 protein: CASSGTGVRELFF

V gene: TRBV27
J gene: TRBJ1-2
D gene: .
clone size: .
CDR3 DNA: TGTGCCAGCAGTGGTCAGTCGGGGGCGCGCTATGGCTACACCTTC
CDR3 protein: CASSGQSGARYGYTF

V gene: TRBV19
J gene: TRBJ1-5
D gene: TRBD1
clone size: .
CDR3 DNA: TGTGCCAGTAGTGTCTTTGGGACAGGCAATCAGCCCCAGCATTTT
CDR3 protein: CASSVFGTGNQPQHF

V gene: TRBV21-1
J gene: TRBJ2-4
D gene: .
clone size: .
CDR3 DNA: TGTGCCAGCCCTATAGTGTTCAGCGGGGGTGTTAAAAACATTCAGTACTTC
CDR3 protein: CASPIVFSGGVKNIQYF

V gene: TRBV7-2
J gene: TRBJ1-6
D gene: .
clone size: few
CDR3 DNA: TGTGCCAGCGTTTTAATGGATAATTCACCCCTCCACTTT
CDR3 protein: CASVLMDNSPLHF

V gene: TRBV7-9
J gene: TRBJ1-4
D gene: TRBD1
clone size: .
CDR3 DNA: TGTGCCAGCAGCCTTACTACGGGACAGGCAGTGAAGAAACTGTTTTTT
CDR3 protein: CASSLTTGQAVKKLFF

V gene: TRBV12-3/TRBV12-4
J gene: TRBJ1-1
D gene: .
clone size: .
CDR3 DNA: TGTGCCAGCACCCGGGGGAGGAACACTGAAGCTTTCTTT
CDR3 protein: CASTRGRNTEAFF

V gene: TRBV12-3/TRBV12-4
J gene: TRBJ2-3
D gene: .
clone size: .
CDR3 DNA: TGTGCCAGCAGTTTTACAGATACGCAGTATTTT
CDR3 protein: CASSFTDTQYF